Below are 8 T cell receptor beta chains sequenced from a single sample in a study of blood T cells in healthy people across ages. Next came a second PCR, run for about 6 to 12 cycles, which used a sample-barcoded 5' primer along with a J-beta primer mix. TCRdb itself ran the 5' RACE reads through MiXCR, one entry per CDR3 protein. The data hold 500,000 to 700,000 distinct CDR3 sequences, with roughly 30% observed a single time. Sequenced sample: blood. The receptors were sampled from an elderly woman in good health.

The J gene is TRBJ1-6, the V gene TRBV5-1; 7 bases match TRBD1. Germline V gives CDR1 SGHRS, CDR2 YFSETQ. J lost 7 bases, V lost 4 bases, and 8 bases had no gene match. This CDR3 region has 15 residues. The DNA of the CDR3 is TGCGCCAGCAGCCGCGACGGGACAGCCAATTCACCCCTCCACTTT. Translation gives CASSRDGTANSPLHF.

The chain carries TRBV30 and TRBJ1-5, with D possibly TRBD1 on 6 matching bases. The CDR3 runs to 14 residues. The ends were cut back, 4 bases at V and 6 bases at J, with 16 bases in the middle. Looked up from germline, CDR1 is GTSNPN and CDR2 is SVGIG (reference sequence). CDR3 amino acids: CAWNPGQSSQPQHF. In nucleotides, the CDR3 is TGTGCCTGGAACCCCGGACAGTCCAGTCAGCCCCAGCATTTT.

With regard to this clonotype: Given a much more abundant clone one base away, this may be a read error. The rearrangement uses TRBV9 and TRBJ2-3, with D tentatively TRBD1 (5 bases). Germline V CDR1 and CDR2: SGDLS, YYNGEE. This CDR3 is built from 14 residues. The germline V and J ends were trimmed by 4 bases and 2 bases, with 11 bases remaining between them. The CDR3 loop reads CASSPPDITDTQYF. The DNA for the CDR3 is TGTGCCAGCAGCCCTCCGGACATCACAGATACGCAGTATTTT.

This clonotype was detected many times. The chain carries TRBV7-2 and TRBJ2-1; D may correspond to TRBD1 or TRBD2 (5 bases each). Trimming left V 3 bases short and J 10 bases short, with 13 bases between. CDR3 length equals 13 residues. Germline CDR1 is SGHTA and CDR2 is FQGNSA. CDR3 region: CASSLGRGAEQFF. CDR3 DNA sequence: TGTGCCAGCAGCTTGGGACGAGGGGCGGAGCAGTTCTTC. Combining the CDR3 with reference TRBV7-2 and TRBJ2-1 gives the whole variable domain GAGVSQSPSNKVTEKGKDVELRCDPISGHTALYWYRQSLGQGLEFLIYFQGNSAPDKSGLPSDRFSAERTGGSVSTLTIQRTQQEDSAVYLCASSLGRGAEQFFGPGTRLTVL.

The genes are TRBV5-6 and TRBJ1-2; D possibly corresponds to TRBD1 (6 bases). CDR3 length: 19 residues. V lost 3 bases to trimming and J lost 4 bases, with 28 bases between them. The germline V gene encodes CDR1 SGHDT and CDR2 YYEEEE. CDR3 sequence: CASSSWTRTDPRGIYGYTF. Written as DNA, the CDR3 is TGTGCCAGCAGCTCATGGACAAGGACAGACCCCCGGGGTATCTATGGCTACACCTTC.

The V and J genes are TRBV7-9 and TRBJ2-1; 8 bases are a match to TRBD1. Germline CDR1 reads SEHNR; CDR2 reads FQNEAQ (reference sequence). The CDR3 has 15 residues. V was pared by 5 bases and J by 2 bases, with 5 bases of the junction left unmatched. CDR3 sequence: CASSTGTGPYNEQFF. CDR3 DNA: TGTGCCAGCAGCACCGGGACAGGCCCCTACAATGAGCAGTTCTTC.

As concerns this clonotype: This may come from a read error, since a much larger clone is one base off. V gene TRBV29-1 combines with J gene TRBJ2-7, with 7 bases matching TRBD2. The J segment lost 7 bases and the V segment lost 1 base, leaving 10 bases of the junction unmatched. The length of the CDR3 is 14 residues. The germline CDR1 and CDR2 sequences are SQVTM and ANQGSEA. The CDR3 nucleotides read TGCAGCGTTGAAGTTCCTAGCGGTTACAATGAGCAGTACTTC. Its protein product is CSVEVPSGYNEQYF.

This chain links TRBV9 with TRBJ1-5; D is undetermined. V was clipped by 7 bases and J by 2 bases, with 19 bases between them. The CDR3 is 16 amino acids. Germline V CDR1 and CDR2: SGDLS, YYNGEE. The CDR3 region is CASGIEKEKGNQPQHF. The CDR3 region has the DNA TGTGCCAGCGGGATTGAAAAGGAGAAAGGCAATCAGCCCCAGCATTTT.